Listed here are 12 T cell receptor beta chains from one sample, sequenced in a study of cytomegalovirus exposure and HLA in healthy donors. In the PCR, 60 Vbeta and 13 Jbeta primers were used. Assay used: immunoSEQ multiplex PCR; TCRdb lists only in-frame clones, some missing. The sample lists 150,000 or so clones, almost 85% occurring once. The sequenced sample consisted of PBMCs. The receptors were gathered from a young man in good health and CMV-seropositive.

This clone was seen only once. This chain uses TRBV28 with TRBJ1-2; 8 nucleotides agree with TRBD1. V shed 4 bases and J 8 bases; nucleotides not matched to a gene: 9. In germline, CDR1 is MDHEN, CDR2 SYDVKM. The CDR3 consists of 14 residues. The CDR3 DNA sequence: TGTGCCAGCAGTTCCTCCCAGGGGGCGGGGGGCTACACCTTC. This codes for CASSSSQGAGGYTF.

This clone came up a few times. V gene TRBV6-5 combines with J gene TRBJ1-2, with 7 bases matching TRBD1. Per germline, CDR1 MNHEY and CDR2 SVGAGI. This CDR3 has 14 residues. V trimming: 2 bases; J trimming: 7 bases; junction bases outside the gene matches: 7. The CDR3 DNA reads TGTGCCAGCAGTTACACGAGACAGGGAGGTGGCTACACCTTC. The encoded protein is CASSYTRQGGGYTF.

The rearrangement links TRBV18 to TRBJ2-3; 10 bases fit TRBD1. Unmatched junction bases numbered 3, after V lost 2 bases and J lost 4 bases. Germline CDR1 and CDR2: KGHSH and LQKENI. The CDR3 totals 15 residues. The chain's CDR3 is CASSPFGQGADTQYF. The CDR3 DNA is TGTGCCAGCTCACCATTCGGACAGGGGGCAGATACGCAGTATTTT.

The chain is built from TRBV10-3 and TRBJ1-2; TRBD1 matches at 7 bases. Trimming took 8 bases from V and 6 from J; bases not matched to a gene: 15. Germline values: CDR1 ENHRY, CDR2 SYGVKD. This CDR3 contains 15 residues. In DNA form, the CDR3 reads TGTGCCATCGGGGGCGACAGGGAAGCTTTAGATGGCTACACCTTC. Translation: CAIGGDREALDGYTF.

CDR3 DNA sequence: TGTGCCAGCAGCGTAGCGGGGGGAGCTGAAGCTTTCTTT. Residues: CASSVAGGAEAFF. V and J are TRBV9 and TRBJ1-1; tentative D call: TRBD1 (5 bases). V gave up 0 bases and J gave up 6 bases, with 9 bases separating them. CDR1 and CDR2 from the germline V gene are SGDLS and YYNGEE. The CDR3 loop spans 13 amino acids. Combining the CDR3 with reference TRBV9 and TRBJ1-1 gives the whole variable domain DSGVTQTPKHLITATGQRVTLRCSPRSGDLSVYWYQQSLDQGLQFLIQYYNGEERAKGNILERFSAQQFPDLHSELNLSSLELGDSALYFCASSVAGGAEAFFGQGTRLTVV.

This sequence joins TRBV7-4 and TRBJ2-5; D is undetermined. The assigned J gene may be wrong: the sequence end matches TRBJ2-7 better. CDR1 is SGHVT and CDR2 is SQSDAQ in the germline V gene. This CDR3 comprises 14 residues. CDR3 DNA: TGTGCCAGCAGCTTAGTTAATCGCGCCTACGAGCAGTACTTC. Protein sequence: CASSLVNRAYEQYF.

This clone was counted a single time. V and J are TRBV19 and TRBJ2-3, with a possible D match to TRBD2 (5 bases). Germline CDR1 reads LNHDA; CDR2 reads SQIVND (reference sequence). This CDR3 is 14 amino acids long. V was trimmed by 1 base and J by 2 bases, leaving 7 bases between them. CDR3 bases: TGTGCCAGTAGTATAGCGGACTTCACAGATACGCAGTATTTT. Amino acid sequence: CASSIADFTDTQYF.

This rearrangement joins TRBV28 to TRBJ1-2; the match to TRBD1 covers 7 bases. Germline V gene sequence: CDR1 MDHEN, CDR2 SYDVKM. CDR3 length: 15 amino acids. V shed 3 bases, J shed 0 bases, and the junction held 4 bases outside the gene matches. The CDR3 sequence: CASSLGRGANYGYTF. In DNA form, the CDR3 reads TGTGCCAGCAGTTTGGGCAGGGGGGCTAACTATGGCTACACCTTC.

This sequence joins TRBV14 and TRBJ2-3; 7 positions agree with TRBD2. Germline V gives CDR1 SGHDN, CDR2 FVKESK. The ends lost 5 bases at V and 5 bases at J; junction bases unmatched: 13. The CDR3 has 16 amino acids. This CDR3 is CASSSGMAGYGDTQYF. In DNA, the CDR3 is TGTGCCAGCAGCAGCGGGATGGCGGGATATGGAGATACGCAGTATTTT.

The chain employs TRBV11-3 and TRBJ2-7, with 11 bases lining up with TRBD2. CDR3 length equals 18 residues. The V gene's germline CDR1 is SGHNT and CDR2 YENEEA. The junction had 10 bases not matched to a gene; V was cut back by 1 base and J by 2 bases. CDR3 DNA: TGTGCCAGCAGCTTAGGGACTAGCGGGCGCACGGAACCCTACGAGCAGTACTTC. Its translation is CASSLGTSGRTEPYEQYF.

In DNA, the CDR3 is TGTGCCAGCAGCCAGGGGGCCTCTCCATACAATGAGCAGTTCTTC. It yields the protein CASSQGASPYNEQFF. The chain employs TRBV6-1 and TRBJ2-1; 8 positions match TRBD1. Germline-derived CDR1 and CDR2 are MNHNS and SASEGT. The CDR3 totals 15 residues. Trimming removed 6 bases from V and 4 bases from J; junction bases left unmatched: 8.

The chain is built from TRBV18 and TRBJ2-5; maybe TRBD2 (6 bases). Trimming took 2 bases from V and 2 from J, leaving 9 bases between them. Germline V gene sequence: CDR1 KGHSH, CDR2 LQKENI. The CDR3 sequence is 14 residues long. The CDR3 coding sequence is TGTGCCAGCTCACCAGCGGGACCTCAAGAGACCCAGTACTTC. This gives the protein CASSPAGPQETQYF.